This T cell receptor (beta chain) appears in the sequencing data of a study of blood T cell repertoires in COVID-19. Study in general: Acute-phase and convalescent COVID-19 samples originated in the United States, Italy and Spain. T cells, B-cell-depleted T cells, or PBMCs provided the cDNA or gDNA that served as material.

CDR1 is WSHSY and CDR2 is SAAADI in the germline V gene. This CDR3 is built from 14 residues. Trimming left V 2 bases short and J 2 bases short, with 6 bases between. Using immunoSEQ multiplex PCR, the repertoire was profiled, and TCRdb retains in-frame clones only, with some absent. Found here are over 600,000 clones, approximately 90% of them singletons; the top ten hold roughly 0.25%. Sequencing was performed on peripheral blood. This receptor was taken from a woman younger than 35 with acute or convalescent COVID-19. This rearrangement joins TRBV10-2 to TRBJ1-4; D call uncertain. The CDR3 spells CASSEQVTNEKLFF. For the CDR3, the DNA is TGCGCCAGCAGTGAGCAGGTCACTAATGAAAAACTGTTTTTT.